The 10 T cell receptor beta chains listed next were all sequenced from one sample in a study of blood T cell repertoires in COVID-19. The table came from immunoSEQ multiplex PCR; TCRdb's copy has only in-frame clones and leaves some out. The sample holds around 200,000 clones, approximately 80% seen once. Sequencing input: peripheral blood. These TCRs come from a woman aged 80 or over with acute or convalescent COVID-19.

The V gene is TRBV7-6, the J gene TRBJ1-1, with D unresolved. V was clipped by 5 bases and J by 1 base, with 11 bases between them. This CDR3 comprises 14 residues. CDR1 SGHVS and CDR2 FNYEAQ come from the germline V gene. CDR3 protein: CASSPRAWNTEAFF. CDR3 coding DNA: TGTGCCAGCAGCCCGAGGGCGTGGAACACTGAAGCTTTCTTT.

V and J are TRBV10-3 and TRBJ2-2, with TRBD1 matching 10 bases. Germline CDR1 reads ENHRY; CDR2 reads SYGVKD. CDR3 length: 17 amino acids. Losses at the gene ends were 2 bases for V and 5 bases for J; bases not matched to a gene: 8. CDR3 region: CAISEVGQGRQTGELFF. In nucleotides, the CDR3 is TGTGCCATCAGTGAGGTGGGACAGGGGAGGCAGACCGGGGAGCTGTTTTTT.

This clone appeared once. V gene TRBV5-4 combines with J gene TRBJ2-5, with TRBD1 matching 7 bases. Germline lookup yields CDR1 SGHNT and CDR2 YYREEE (reference sequence). The junction had 3 bases not matched to a gene; V was cut back by 0 bases and J by 4 bases. This CDR3 is 14 amino acids long. The CDR3 reads CASSLGTGGETQYF. CDR3 nucleotide sequence: TGTGCCAGCAGCTTGGGGACAGGAGGAGAGACCCAGTACTTC.

This rearrangement joins TRBV5-6 to TRBJ1-2, with a tentative D call TRBD1 (5 bases). Trimming took 4 bases from V and 6 from J, leaving 16 bases between them. The CDR3 spans 14 residues. Germline lookup yields CDR1 SGHDT and CDR2 YYEEEE. CDR3 residues: CASSPRTYPNGYTF. CDR3 DNA sequence: TGTGCCAGCAGCCCCCGGACATACCCAAATGGCTACACCTTC.

The rearrangement joins TRBV7-2 to TRBJ1-1; TRBD1 is a possible D gene (5 bases). The CDR3 extends over 12 amino acids. The germline V gene has CDR1 SGHTA and CDR2 FQGNSA. V was pared by 4 bases and J by 4 bases, with 7 bases between. The CDR3 DNA is TGTGCCAGCAGCTGGGGGGGCACTGAAGCTTTCTTT. Its protein product is CASSWGGTEAFF.

The chain carries TRBV5-6 and TRBJ1-1; 8 positions agree with TRBD1. V was clipped by 4 bases and J by 8 bases; unmatched bases: 1. The germline V gene encodes CDR1 SGHDT and CDR2 YYEEEE. This CDR3 is built from 11 residues. The CDR3 reads CASSRDREAFF. CDR3 nucleotide sequence: TGTGCCAGCAGCCGGGACAGGGAAGCTTTCTTT.

The J gene is TRBJ2-3, the V gene TRBV5-1; D perhaps matches TRBD2 (6 bases). This CDR3 is built from 14 residues. In germline, CDR1 is SGHRS, CDR2 YFSETQ. V dropped 4 bases and J dropped 4 bases, with 13 bases sitting between them. CDR3 region: CASSRGSFPDTQYF. In nucleotides, the CDR3 is TGCGCCAGCAGCCGGGGGTCATTCCCAGATACGCAGTATTTT.

J is TRBJ2-1 and V is TRBV5-4, with TRBD2 matching 8 bases. J was trimmed by 8 bases and V by 4 bases; bases with no gene match: 14. This CDR3 comprises 16 residues. From germline, CDR1 is SGHNT and CDR2 YYREEE (reference sequence). CDR3 amino acids: CASSPGGVGVAHEQFF. As DNA, the CDR3 is TGTGCCAGCAGCCCGGGGGGGGTAGGAGTAGCGCATGAGCAGTTCTTC.

The rearrangement uses TRBV4-1 and TRBJ2-1; D is undetermined. The CDR3 has 17 amino acids. V shed 0 bases and J shed 1 base, with 13 bases lying between them. The germline CDR1 and CDR2 sequences are MGHRA and YSYEKL. The CDR3 loop reads CASSQEWQTVSYNEQFF. In DNA, the CDR3 is TGCGCCAGCAGCCAAGAATGGCAAACCGTGTCCTACAATGAGCAGTTCTTC.

The J gene is TRBJ1-5, the V gene TRBV24-1; perhaps TRBD1 as D (5 bases). The V gene lost 3 bases and the J gene lost 5 bases, with 10 bases spanning the gap. The CDR3 is 14 residues long. CDR1 and CDR2 (germline): KGHDR, SFDVKD. CDR3 amino acids: CATSDPTGDQPQHF. In DNA form, the CDR3 reads TGTGCCACCAGTGATCCAACAGGAGATCAGCCCCAGCATTTT.